A single TCR beta chain is shown here with its context. Its antigen is currently unknown. Germline V gives CDR1 SGHRS, CDR2 YFSETQ. Unmatched junction bases numbered 1, after V lost 0 bases and J lost 2 bases. The CDR3 is made up of 14 amino acids. The source of the sample is a study of cytomegalovirus exposure and HLA in healthy donors. It was with 60 Vbeta and 13 Jbeta primers that the PCR ran. The protocol was immunoSEQ multiplex PCR, while the TCRdb copy is restricted to in-frame clones and leaves out a portion. Of approximately 27,000 clones listed, 62% are singletons. Broader study findings: Common viral pathogens seemed to be connected with several of the most significant clusters, according to a later analysis. A previous analysis found most TCR beta V segments productive roughly 87% or roughly 30% of the time. Presence/absence analysis assumed near-uniform sequencing depth across donors. Prediction of most subjects' HLA-A and HLA-B alleles by TCR beta sequences was reportedly accurate.

The rearrangement links TRBV5-1 to TRBJ2-7, with 8 bases that match TRBD2. Sequencing was done on a sample of PBMCs. This clonotype originated in a male donor in good health and CMV-seropositive. DNA of the CDR3: TGCGCCAGCAGCTTGGGCGGGAGGACCTACGAGCAGTACTTC. Its translation: CASSLGGRTYEQYF.